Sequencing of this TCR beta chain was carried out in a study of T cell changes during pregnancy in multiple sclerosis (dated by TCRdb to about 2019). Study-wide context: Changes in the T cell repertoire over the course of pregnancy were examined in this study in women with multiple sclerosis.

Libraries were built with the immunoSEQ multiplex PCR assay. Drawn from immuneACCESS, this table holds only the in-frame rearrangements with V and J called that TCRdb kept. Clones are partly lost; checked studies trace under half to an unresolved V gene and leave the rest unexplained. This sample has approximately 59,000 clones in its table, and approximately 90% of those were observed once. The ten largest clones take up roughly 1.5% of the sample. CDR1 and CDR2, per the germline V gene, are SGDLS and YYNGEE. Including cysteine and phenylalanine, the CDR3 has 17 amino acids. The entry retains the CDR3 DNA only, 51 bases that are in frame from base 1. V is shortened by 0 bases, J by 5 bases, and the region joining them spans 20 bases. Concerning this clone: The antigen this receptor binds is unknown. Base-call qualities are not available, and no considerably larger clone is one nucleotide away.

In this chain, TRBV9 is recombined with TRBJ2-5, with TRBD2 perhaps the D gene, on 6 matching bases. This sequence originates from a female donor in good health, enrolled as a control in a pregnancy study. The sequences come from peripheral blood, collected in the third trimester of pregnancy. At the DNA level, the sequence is TGTGCCAGCAGCGTAGCGGGGGACTGGACAAATCGGGAGACCCAGTACTTC. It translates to CASSVAGDWTNRETQYF.